The text below deals with one TCR beta chain. The data are from a study of blood T cell repertoires in COVID-19. Study as a whole: Italy, Spain and the United States were the sources of the convalescent and acute COVID-19 samples.

Deletions cut 6 bases from V and 0 bases from J, with 11 bases between. In germline, CDR1 is KGHSH, CDR2 LQKENI. The CDR3 sequence is 14 residues long. As processed by the authors: How many nucleated cells were present was estimated from reference gene primer amplification. Only in-frame clones appear in the TCRdb table, and some are missing; sequencing was by immunoSEQ multiplex PCR. V and J calls and clone size are as listed in that table; D and trimming were resolved from the DNA. Counted here are 200,000 to 250,000 clones, 70% to 90% occurring once; the ten biggest clones make up 11%. Enrollees, 18 to 89 years old, lived in 24 US areas.

The sample comprised PBMCs or T cells enriched from blood (not recorded which). The rearrangement joins TRBV18 to TRBJ1-1, with no clear D. This clonotype was obtained from a man between 25 and 39 years old who had recovered from COVID-19. This CDR3 is CASSLQTVNTEAFF. DNA for the CDR3: TGTGCCAGCTCTTTACAGACGGTGAACACTGAAGCTTTCTTT.